This T cell receptor beta chain originates from a study of cytomegalovirus exposure and HLA in healthy donors. Notes on the study in general: At a 0.05 false discovery rate, a later analysis found about 17,000 TCR beta sequences to be associated with HLA alleles. Specific recognition of CMV antigens was confirmed in vitro for a few chains (all CMV-associated). Later analysis identified several of the most significant clusters that appeared linked to common viral pathogens.

Of note for this clone: The target antigen is unknown.

V lost 0 bases to trimming and J lost 8 bases, with 8 bases between them. The CDR3 runs to 13 residues. Germline V CDR1 and CDR2: SGHRS, YFSETQ. Vbeta (60) and Jbeta (13) primers were used in the PCR. In the study's own analysis: The count from a later analysis was about 80 million unique TCR beta chains, some 10 million of them shared. Method: immunoSEQ multiplex PCR; TCRdb's copy keeps in-frame clones and lacks some. The DNA gave D and trimming, while V, J and clone size come from that table. The sample holds 120,000 to 150,000 clones; over 60% are singletons and the top ten take 1.5% to 2%. V gene TRBV5-1 combines with J gene TRBJ2-2, with D perhaps TRBD1 (5 bases). The clonotype originates from a woman aged 18-29 years in good health and CMV-seronegative. Sequenced input: PBMCs. The CDR3: CASSLEGLGELFF. CDR3 nucleotide sequence: TGCGCCAGCAGCTTGGAGGGGCTGGGGGAGCTGTTTTTT.